The 3 T cell receptor beta chains in this list originate from one sample, sequenced in a study of identical twins. TCRdb ran MiXCR on the 5' RACE reads and lists one entry per CDR3 protein. Of roughly 240,000 distinct CDR3 sequences detected, 5.5% to 8% appear once; the ten largest clones hold roughly 3.7%. These records were also assigned to another study, of yellow fever vaccine responses in identical twins.

The sample was memory (CD45RO+) T cells sorted from blood. These TCRs come from a woman aged 18-29 years in good health.

This clonotype came up many times. The V gene is TRBV3-1, the J gene TRBJ1-1, with D uncertain. CDR3 size: 16 residues. The germline V gene encodes CDR1 LGHDT and CDR2 YNNKEL (reference sequence). Trimming pared 4 bases from V and 0 bases from J, leaving 15 bases between. CDR3 bases: TGTGCCAGCAGCCCCCGGGGTGGAGTAATGAACACTGAAGCTTTCTTT. Translating it yields CASSPRGGVMNTEAFF.

This chain links TRBV11-2 with TRBJ2-3, with no clear D. CDR3 length: 13 amino acids. The germline V and J ends were trimmed by 8 bases and 2 bases, with 11 bases remaining between them. From germline, CDR1 is SGHAT and CDR2 FQNNGV. This CDR3 is CASGQRHTDTQYF. The CDR3 DNA reads TGTGCCAGCGGTCAGCGACACACAGATACGCAGTATTTT.

This clonotype was counted ten times or more. V gene TRBV28 combines with J gene TRBJ2-1; 10 bases agree with TRBD1. Unmatched junction bases numbered 8, after V lost 5 bases and J lost 4 bases. Germline loops: CDR1 MDHEN, CDR2 SYDVKM. This CDR3 is 16 amino acids long. The CDR3 spells CASSPQGQGLYNEQFF. In DNA form, the CDR3 reads TGTGCCAGCAGTCCCCAGGGACAGGGGTTATACAATGAGCAGTTCTTC.